These T cell receptor beta chains were read from a single sample in a study of immune evolution from preneoplasia to lung adenocarcinoma. The assay was immunoSEQ multiplex PCR, and TCRdb's table has in-frame clones only and misses some. The repertoire has about 3,400 clones, 74% of them found once; the top ten carry roughly a sixth. The specimen was FFPE minimally invasive lung adenocarcinoma tissue. Receptors were obtained from a person aged 60-79 years with lung adenocarcinoma. Each CDR3 is given with its conserved first and last residue. Fields, in order: D gene, clone size, V gene, J gene, CDR3 protein, CDR3 DNA. D genes are given only for firm matches. Not all rows give a size; the values are once, few, many and, for expanded clones, a class.

>NA|NA|TRBV14|TRBJ1-3
CASSQSTGVVAGNTIYF
TGTGCCAGCAGCCAATCGACAGGAGTAGTCGCTGGAAACACCATATATTTT
>NA|NA|TRBV25-1|TRBJ2-2
CASSVAGHSGELFF
TGTGCCAGCAGTGTCGCAGGGCATTCCGGGGAGCTGTTTTTT
>TRBD1|NA|TRBV7-2|TRBJ2-7
CASSSGQTTYEQYF
TGTGCCAGCAGCTCGGGACAGACCACCTACGAGCAGTACTTC
>TRBD1|NA|TRBV7-2|TRBJ1-5
CASSLGGAGGSNQPQHF
TGTGCCAGCAGCTTAGGTGGCGCAGGGGGGTCCAATCAGCCCCAGCATTTT
>NA|NA|TRBV19|TRBJ2-5
CASSPQDRGLTQYF
TGTGCCAGTAGTCCTCAGGACAGAGGGTTGACCCAGTACTTC
>NA|few|TRBV6-5|TRBJ1-2
CASSASENYGYTF
TGTGCCAGCAGTGCCAGCGAGAACTATGGCTACACCTTC
>TRBD1|NA|TRBV18|TRBJ1-2
CASSPMDREVGYTF
TGTGCCAGCTCACCAATGGACAGGGAGGTCGGCTACACCTTC
>NA|NA|TRBV2|TRBJ1-4
CASSVGLRAWEKLFF
TGTGCCAGCAGTGTAGGCCTAAGGGCGTGGGAAAAACTGTTTTTT
>NA|NA|TRBV5-1|TRBJ2-1
CASTQGQRHNEQFF
TGCGCCAGCACTCAGGGGCAGAGACACAATGAGCAGTTCTTC
>NA|NA|TRBV18|TRBJ2-3
CASSPSVVTDTQYF
TGTGCCAGCTCACCCTCGGTAGTCACAGATACGCAGTATTTT